The entry below describes one TCR beta chain. This specimen belongs to a study of blood T cell repertoires in COVID-19. Profiled with immunoSEQ multiplex PCR; TCRdb holds only in-frame clones, not every one. The sample holds 650,000 to 800,000 clones, 85% to 90% seen once. The ends were cut back, 3 bases at V and 5 bases at J, with 12 bases in the middle. There are 14 residues in the CDR3. Germline values: CDR1 SNHLY, CDR2 FYNNEI. The sequence came from a woman in her late teens or twenties with acute or convalescent COVID-19. The sample taken for sequencing was peripheral blood. V usage is TRBV2 and J usage is TRBJ2-3, with D possibly matching TRBD1 (6 bases). The CDR3: CASSEGRGGDTQYF. The CDR3 DNA is TGTGCCAGCAGTGAGGGCCGAGGGGGAGATACGCAGTATTTT.